This T cell receptor beta chain was profiled in a study of blood T cell repertoires in COVID-19. Under the authors' procedure: Using reference gene primer amplification, nucleated cell counts were estimated. The repertoire was sequenced with immunoSEQ multiplex PCR; TCRdb's copy has only in-frame clones and lacks some. The DNA gave D and trimming, while V, J and clone size come from that table. This sample carries some 200,000 clones, roughly 80% of them seen once, and the ten largest clones take 5.2%. Sequencing used peripheral blood. The receptor's source is a woman aged 70-85 years with COVID-19, enrolled during active disease.

The CDR3 DNA sequence: TGTGCCAGCAGCACAGGGGTAAGCCCCTACAATGAGCAGTTCTTC. This translates into CASSTGVSPYNEQFF. The chain combines TRBV9 with TRBJ2-1, with 7 bases identical to TRBD1. This CDR3 is 15 amino acids long. The germline V gene encodes CDR1 SGDLS and CDR2 YYNGEE. J gave up 2 bases and V 4 bases, and 6 bases lay outside the gene matches. Combining the CDR3 with reference TRBV9 and TRBJ2-1 gives the whole variable domain DSGVTQTPKHLITATGQRVTLRCSPRSGDLSVYWYQQSLDQGLQFLIQYYNGEERAKGNILERFSAQQFPDLHSELNLSSLELGDSALYFCASSTGVSPYNEQFFGPGTRLTVL.